This T cell receptor beta chain was captured by sequencing in a study of T cells in women clearing cervical HPV infection. Study as a whole: Case blood was drawn when the lesion was first found; control blood after infection became undetectable. Study-level results: CIN3+ cases had significantly higher TCR richness than controls; evenness did not differ.

As concerns this clone: Its specificity is not known. The read gets to within 3 residues of the CDR3 end, and the germline J gene fills in the rest.

immunoSEQ multiplex PCR used an average of around 1,200 ng genomic DNA. Produced via immunoSEQ multiplex PCR; TCRdb's table is partial and in-frame only. The sample has about 25,000 clones. This CDR3 is 16 amino acids long. Germline CDR1 reads LNHDA; CDR2 reads SQIVND (reference sequence). The rearrangement uses TRBV19 and TRBJ1-2, with a tentative D call TRBD1 (5 bases). This receptor was identified in a woman between 18 and 69 years old with a cervical HPV16 infection that either progressed to CIN3+ or cleared (not recorded which). The sequenced sample was blood buffy coat. The sequenced part of the CDR3 DNA is TGTGCCAGTAGTCCCAATCATAGCGGGGGGTTTAATGAC. Its translation: CASSPNHSGGFND. The whole CDR3 reads CASSPNHSGGFNDYTF.